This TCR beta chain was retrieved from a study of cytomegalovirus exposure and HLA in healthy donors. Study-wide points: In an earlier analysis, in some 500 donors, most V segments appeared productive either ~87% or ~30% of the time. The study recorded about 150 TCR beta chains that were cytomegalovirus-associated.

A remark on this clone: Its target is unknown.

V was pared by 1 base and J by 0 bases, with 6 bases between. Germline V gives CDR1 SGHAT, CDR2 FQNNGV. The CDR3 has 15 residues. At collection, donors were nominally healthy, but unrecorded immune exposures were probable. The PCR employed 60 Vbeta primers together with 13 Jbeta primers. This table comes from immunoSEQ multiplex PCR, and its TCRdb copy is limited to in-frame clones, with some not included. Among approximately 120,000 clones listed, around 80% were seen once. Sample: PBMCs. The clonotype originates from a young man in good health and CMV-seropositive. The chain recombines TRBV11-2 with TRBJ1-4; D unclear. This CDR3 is CASSLVRATNEKLFF. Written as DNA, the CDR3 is TGTGCCAGCAGCTTAGTGAGAGCAACTAATGAAAAACTGTTTTTT.